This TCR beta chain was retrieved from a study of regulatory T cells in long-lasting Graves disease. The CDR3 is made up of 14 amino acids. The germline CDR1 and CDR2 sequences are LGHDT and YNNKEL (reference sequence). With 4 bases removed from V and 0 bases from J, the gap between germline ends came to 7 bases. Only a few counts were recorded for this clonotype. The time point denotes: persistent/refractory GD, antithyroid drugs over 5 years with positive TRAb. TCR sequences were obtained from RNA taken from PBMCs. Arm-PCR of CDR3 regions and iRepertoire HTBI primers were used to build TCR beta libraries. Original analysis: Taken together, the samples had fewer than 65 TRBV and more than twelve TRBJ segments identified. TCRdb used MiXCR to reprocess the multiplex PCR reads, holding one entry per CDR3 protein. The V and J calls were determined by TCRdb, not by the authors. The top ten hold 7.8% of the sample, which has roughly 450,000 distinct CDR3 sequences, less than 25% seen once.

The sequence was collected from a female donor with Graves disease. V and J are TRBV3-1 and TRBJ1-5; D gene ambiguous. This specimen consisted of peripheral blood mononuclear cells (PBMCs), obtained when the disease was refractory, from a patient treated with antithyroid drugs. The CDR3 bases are TGTGCCAGCAGCCGAGGTTATAGCAATCAGCCCCAGCATTTT. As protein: CASSRGYSNQPQHF.